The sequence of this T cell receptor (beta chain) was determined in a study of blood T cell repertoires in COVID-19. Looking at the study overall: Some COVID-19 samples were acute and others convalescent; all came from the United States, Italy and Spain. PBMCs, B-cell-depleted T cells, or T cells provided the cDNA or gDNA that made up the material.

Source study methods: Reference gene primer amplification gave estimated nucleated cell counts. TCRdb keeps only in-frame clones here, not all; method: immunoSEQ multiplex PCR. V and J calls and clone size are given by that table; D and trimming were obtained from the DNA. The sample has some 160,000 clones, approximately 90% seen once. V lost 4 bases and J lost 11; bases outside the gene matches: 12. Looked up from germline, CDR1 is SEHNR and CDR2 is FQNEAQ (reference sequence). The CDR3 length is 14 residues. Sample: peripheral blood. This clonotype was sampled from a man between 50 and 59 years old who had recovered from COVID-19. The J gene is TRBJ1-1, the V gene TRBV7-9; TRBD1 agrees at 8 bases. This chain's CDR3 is CASSSYGTGTGAFF. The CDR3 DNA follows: TGTGCCAGCAGCTCTTATGGGACAGGTACTGGGGCTTTCTTT.